One sample yielded the 19 T cell receptor beta chains listed below, sequenced in a study of T cell responses to AZD1222 COVID-19 vaccine. Generated by immunoSEQ multiplex PCR, the TCRdb table keeps only in-frame clones and is missing some. The top ten clones hold approximately 3% of a sample with under 170,000 clones, more than 80% of them seen once. The input for sequencing was peripheral blood, taken 28 days after the second AZD1222 dose. These receptors came from an adult who received the AZD1222 COVID-19 vaccine.

The gene calls are TRBV29-1 and TRBJ2-5; no definite D call. Per germline, CDR1 SQVTM and CDR2 ANQGSEA. Between the trimmed V and J ends, which lost 3 bases and 5 bases, there was a span of 4 bases. This CDR3 has 10 residues. The CDR3 DNA is TGCAGCGTTGATCACGAGACCCAGTACTTC. Its protein is CSVDHETQYF. The variable domain in full, with the rest retrieved from reference TRBV29-1 and TRBJ2-5, is SAVISQKPSRDICQRGTSLTIQCQVDSQVTMMFWYRQQPGQSLTLIATANQGSEATYESGFVIDKFPISRPNLTFSTLTVSNMSPEDSSIYLCSVDHETQYFGPGTRLLVL.

This clone came up a few times. The CDR3 DNA reads TGTGCCAGCTCACCCTCCGACACCCGTGAAGCTTTCTTT. As protein: CASSPSDTREAFF. The rearrangement links TRBV18 to TRBJ1-1, with unresolved D. In germline, CDR1 is KGHSH, CDR2 LQKENI. There are 13 residues in the CDR3. Trimming took 3 bases from V and 7 from J, leaving 12 bases between them.

V usage is TRBV5-1 and J usage is TRBJ2-5; the match to TRBD2 covers 12 bases. Germline trimming cut 3 bases from V and 4 bases from J; bases unmatched to any gene: 4. Germline CDR1 SGHRS, CDR2 YFSETQ. The CDR3 totals 15 residues. CDR3 bases: TGCGCCAGCAGCTCGGGACTAGCGGGTGGAGAGACCCAGTACTTC. It codes for CASSSGLAGGETQYF. Variable domain in full (rest from reference TRBV5-1 and TRBJ2-5): KAGVTQTPRYLIKTRGQQVTLSCSPISGHRSVSWYQQTPGQGLQFLFEYFSETQRNKGNFPGRFSGRQFSNSRSEMNVSTLELGDSALYLCASSSGLAGGETQYFGPGTRLLVL.

This chain connects TRBV27 to TRBJ2-1, with 7 bases that match TRBD2. This CDR3 region has 14 residues. Germline assignment: CDR1 MNHEY and CDR2 SMNVEV (reference sequence). V shed 6 bases and J 7 bases; nucleotides not matched to a gene: 9. The CDR3 loop reads CASSSWGGSNEQFF. The CDR3 bases are TGTGCCAGCAGCTCCTGGGGGGGGTCAAATGAGCAGTTCTTC.

This clone was detected only once. V gene TRBV4-1 combines with J gene TRBJ1-5; no definite D call. The CDR3 is 14 amino acids. CDR1 MGHRA and CDR2 YSYEKL come from the germline V gene. V was cut by 1 base and J by 6 bases, with 10 bases left in between. The CDR3 nucleotides are TGCGCCAGCAGCCAAGTGGTGGGCCTTCAGCCCCAGCATTTT. Protein: CASSQVVGLQPQHF.

The V call is TRBV7-9, the J call TRBJ2-1; 11 bases agree with TRBD2. From germline, CDR1 is SEHNR and CDR2 FQNEAQ (reference sequence). The V and J ends lost 2 bases and 4 bases, in that order; junction bases with no gene match: 13. This CDR3 spans 19 amino acids. CDR3 amino acids: CASSLKGLAANSAYNEQFF. CDR3 bases: TGTGCCAGCAGCTTAAAGGGACTAGCGGCCAATTCCGCTTACAATGAGCAGTTCTTC. Filled out from reference TRBV7-9 and TRBJ2-1, the complete variable domain reads DTGVSQNPRHKITKRGQNVTFRCDPISEHNRLYWYRQTLGQGPEFLTYFQNEAQLEKSRLLSDRFSAERPKGSFSTLEIQRTEQGDSAMYLCASSLKGLAANSAYNEQFFGPGTRLTVL.

The chain combines TRBV10-1 with TRBJ2-1, with TRBD2 matching 10 bases. V shed 3 bases and J 6 bases; nucleotides not matched to a gene: 17. The CDR3 has 19 amino acids. The germline V gene has CDR1 WNHNN and CDR2 SYGVQD (reference sequence). The CDR3 here is CASSDLAGVGLGLGNEQFF. The CDR3 DNA follows: TGCGCCAGCAGTGATCTAGCGGGAGTGGGGCTGGGGTTGGGCAATGAGCAGTTCTTC.

The DNA of the CDR3 is TGTGCCAGCGGAGGCAGGGGCCATGGCTACACCTTC. Its protein product is CASGGRGHGYTF. V gene TRBV2 combines with J gene TRBJ1-2; D might be TRBD1 (6 bases). The CDR3 consists of 12 residues. Trimming shortened V by 8 bases and J by 6 bases, and 13 bases separated the two germline ends. CDR1 is SNHLY and CDR2 is FYNNEI in the germline V gene.

The genes are TRBV7-9 and TRBJ1-2; perhaps TRBD1 as D (6 bases). With 1 base removed from V and 4 bases from J, the gap between germline ends came to 10 bases. The CDR3 spans 14 residues. Germline-derived CDR1 and CDR2 are SEHNR and FQNEAQ (reference sequence). In nucleotides, the CDR3 is TGTGCCAGCAGCTTAGTTGGGGGGGCCTATGGCTACACCTTC. The encoded protein is CASSLVGGAYGYTF.

The chain has TRBV30 and TRBJ1-1; the D is unclear. Germline V gene sequence: CDR1 GTSNPN, CDR2 SVGIG (reference sequence). Trimming removed 0 bases from V and 1 base from J, with 9 bases in between. This CDR3 has 14 residues. The CDR3 is CAWSVRIGNTEAFF. In nucleotides, the CDR3 is TGTGCCTGGAGTGTACGGATCGGGAACACTGAAGCTTTCTTT.

This chain connects TRBV5-1 to TRBJ2-1; D remains unclear. The V gene lost 6 bases and the J gene lost 2 bases, with 18 bases spanning the gap. Germline V CDR1 and CDR2: SGHRS, YFSETQ. The CDR3 is made up of 16 amino acids. CDR3 residues: CASTPGGGNTYNEQFF. The CDR3, as DNA: TGCGCCAGCACCCCGGGTGGCGGAAACACCTACAATGAGCAGTTCTTC.

This CDR3 is CASSSPIQRSNQPQHF. CDR3 DNA sequence: TGTGCCAGTAGTAGCCCCATTCAGCGAAGCAATCAGCCCCAGCATTTT. The rearrangement joins TRBV19 to TRBJ1-5, with D unclear. The V gene's germline CDR1 is LNHDA and CDR2 SQIVND (reference sequence). The CDR3 sequence is 16 residues long. V gave up 4 bases and J gave up 1 base, with 14 bases separating them.

The gene calls are TRBV24-1 and TRBJ2-5, with 7 positions matching TRBD1. The J segment lost 0 bases and the V segment lost 3 bases, leaving 6 bases of the junction unmatched. This CDR3 is built from 16 residues. CDR1 is KGHDR, CDR2 SFDVKD, per germline. CDR3 sequence: CATSDADGTDQETQYF. The CDR3 DNA reads as TGTGCCACCAGTGATGCAGACGGGACAGACCAAGAGACCCAGTACTTC.

The chain joins TRBV7-8 to TRBJ2-1, with D uncertain. V was clipped by 3 bases and J by 5 bases, with 11 bases between them. The CDR3 runs to 14 residues. Germline lookup yields CDR1 SGHVS and CDR2 FQNEAQ. Written as DNA, the CDR3 is TGTGCCAGCAGCTTCCCTGCGGAAAACAATGAGCAGTTCTTC. It codes for CASSFPAENNEQFF.

This chain links TRBV5-4 with TRBJ2-1; a possible D gene is TRBD2 (5 bases). Between the trimmed V and J ends, which lost 0 bases and 0 bases, there was a span of 10 bases. The CDR3 sequence is 16 residues long. From germline, CDR1 is SGHNT and CDR2 YYREEE (reference sequence). CDR3 coding DNA: TGTGCCAGCAGCTTGGGAAGCGGATCCTCCTACAATGAGCAGTTCTTC. Protein: CASSLGSGSSYNEQFF.

The V gene is TRBV10-3, the J gene TRBJ1-5; TRBD1 is a possible D gene (5 bases). Deletions cut 5 bases from V and 0 bases from J, with 14 bases between. Germline V gene sequence: CDR1 ENHRY, CDR2 SYGVKD. The CDR3 contains 16 residues. Here the CDR3 DNA reads TGTGCCATCAGTCCCCATGGGGGGGGTAGCAATCAGCCCCAGCATTTT. This gives the protein CAISPHGGGSNQPQHF.

This clone was seen a few times. This rearrangement joins TRBV5-1 to TRBJ1-1; the D is unclear. This CDR3 is built from 12 residues. Germline V CDR1 and CDR2: SGHRS, YFSETQ. With 0 bases removed from V and 0 bases from J, the gap between germline ends came to 0 bases. For the CDR3, the DNA is TGCGCCAGCAGCTTGGTGAACACTGAAGCTTTCTTT. Translated: CASSLVNTEAFF.

CDR3 protein: CASRMRRSSTEAFF. The CDR3 DNA sequence: TGTGCCAGTAGGATGAGGAGAAGTAGCACTGAAGCTTTCTTT. This sequence joins TRBV19 and TRBJ1-1; no reliable D call. In germline, CDR1 is LNHDA, CDR2 SQIVND (reference sequence). There are 14 residues in the CDR3. The V end was cut by 6 bases, the J end by 4 bases, with 15 bases between.

The chain is built from TRBV5-1 and TRBJ2-1; no clear D gene. Germline loops: CDR1 SGHRS, CDR2 YFSETQ. The CDR3 sequence is 16 residues long. V shed 0 bases and J shed 1 base, with 11 bases lying between them. The CDR3 region is CASSLESAASYNEQFF. The CDR3 DNA reads as TGCGCCAGCAGCTTGGAGTCGGCGGCTTCCTACAATGAGCAGTTCTTC.